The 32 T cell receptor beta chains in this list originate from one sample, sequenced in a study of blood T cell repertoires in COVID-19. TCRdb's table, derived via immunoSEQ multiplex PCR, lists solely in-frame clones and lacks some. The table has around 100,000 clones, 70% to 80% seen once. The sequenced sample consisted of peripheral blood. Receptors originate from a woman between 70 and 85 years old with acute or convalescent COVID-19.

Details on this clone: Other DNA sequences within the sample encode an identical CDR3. The CDR3 DNA follows: TGTGCCAGCAGACAGGGGTATGAAAAACTGTTTTTT. Protein: CASRQGYEKLFF. The chain recombines TRBV6-5 with TRBJ1-4; 7 nucleotides match TRBD1. The CDR3 spans 12 residues. Trimming took 6 bases from V and 6 from J; bases not matched to a gene: 1. Germline V gives CDR1 MNHEY, CDR2 SVGAGI.

CDR3 protein: CASSLAGTGDTGELFF. The CDR3 nucleotides read TGTGCCAGCAGCTTAGCCGGGACAGGGGACACCGGGGAGCTGTTTTTT. V and J are TRBV7-9 and TRBJ2-2; 10 bases map to TRBD1. The CDR3 runs to 16 residues. Per germline, CDR1 SEHNR and CDR2 FQNEAQ (reference sequence). V dropped 0 bases and J dropped 3; count of bases not matched to a gene: 1. Looking up the rest from reference TRBV7-9 and TRBJ2-2 gives the full variable domain: DTGVSQNPRHKITKRGQNVTFRCDPISEHNRLYWYRQTLGQGPEFLTYFQNEAQLEKSRLLSDRFSAERPKGSFSTLEIQRTEQGDSAMYLCASSLAGTGDTGELFFGEGSRLTVL.

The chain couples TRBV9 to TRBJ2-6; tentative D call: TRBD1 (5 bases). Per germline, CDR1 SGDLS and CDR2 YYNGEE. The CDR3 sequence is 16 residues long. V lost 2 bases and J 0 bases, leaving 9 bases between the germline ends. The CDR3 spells CASSVKTGSGANVLTF. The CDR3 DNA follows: TGTGCCAGCAGCGTTAAAACAGGCTCTGGGGCCAACGTCCTGACTTTC.

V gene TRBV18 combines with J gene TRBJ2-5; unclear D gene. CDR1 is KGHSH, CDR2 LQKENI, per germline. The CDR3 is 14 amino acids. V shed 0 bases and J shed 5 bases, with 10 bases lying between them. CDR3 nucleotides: TGTGCCAGCTCACCACCGATAACCCGGGAGACCCAGTACTTC. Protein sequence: CASSPPITRETQYF.

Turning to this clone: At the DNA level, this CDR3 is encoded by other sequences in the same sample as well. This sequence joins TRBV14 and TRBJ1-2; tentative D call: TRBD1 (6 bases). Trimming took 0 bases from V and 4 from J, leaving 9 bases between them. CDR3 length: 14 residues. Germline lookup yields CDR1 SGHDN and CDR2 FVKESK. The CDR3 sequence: CASSQESRGYGYTF. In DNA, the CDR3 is TGTGCCAGCAGCCAAGAAAGCAGGGGCTATGGCTACACCTTC.

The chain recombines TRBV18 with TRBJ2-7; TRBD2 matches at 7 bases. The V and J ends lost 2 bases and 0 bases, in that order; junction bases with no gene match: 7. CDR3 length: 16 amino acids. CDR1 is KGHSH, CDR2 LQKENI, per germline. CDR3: CASSPEGRGSSYEQYF. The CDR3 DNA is TGTGCCAGCTCACCAGAAGGGCGGGGGAGCTCCTACGAGCAGTACTTC.

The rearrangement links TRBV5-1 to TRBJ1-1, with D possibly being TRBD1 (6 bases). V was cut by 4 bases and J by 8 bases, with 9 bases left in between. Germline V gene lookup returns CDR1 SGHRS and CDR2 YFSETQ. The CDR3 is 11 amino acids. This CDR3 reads CASSTDREAFF. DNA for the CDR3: TGCGCCAGCAGCACTGACAGGGAAGCTTTCTTT.

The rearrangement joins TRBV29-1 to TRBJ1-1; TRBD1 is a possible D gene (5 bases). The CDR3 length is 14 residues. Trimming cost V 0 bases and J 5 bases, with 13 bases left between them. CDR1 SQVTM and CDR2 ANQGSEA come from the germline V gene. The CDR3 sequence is CSVEDQGLGTEAFF. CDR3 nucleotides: TGCAGCGTTGAAGATCAGGGTTTGGGAACTGAAGCTTTCTTT.

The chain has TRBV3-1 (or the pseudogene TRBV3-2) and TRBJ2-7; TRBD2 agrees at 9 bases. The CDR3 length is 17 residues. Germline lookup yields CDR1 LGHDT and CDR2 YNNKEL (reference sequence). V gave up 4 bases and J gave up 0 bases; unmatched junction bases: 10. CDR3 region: CASSREGLAGYSYEQYF. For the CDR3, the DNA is TGTGCCAGCAGCCGCGAAGGGCTAGCGGGGTACTCCTACGAGCAGTACTTC.

CDR3 sequence: CASSSPQAGGLWNTQYF. The CDR3 DNA reads TGTGCCAGCAGTTCGCCCCAAGCGGGGGGGCTATGGAATACGCAGTATTTT. The rearrangement uses TRBV7-2 and TRBJ2-3; 10 bases are shared with TRBD2. The ends lost 6 bases at V and 7 bases at J; junction bases unmatched: 16. The CDR3 sequence is 17 residues long. The germline V gene has CDR1 SGHTA and CDR2 FQGNSA.

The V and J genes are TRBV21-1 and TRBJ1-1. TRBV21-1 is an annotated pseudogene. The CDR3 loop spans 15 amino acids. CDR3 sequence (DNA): TGTGCCAGCAGCAAAGTAACTAGCTTGAACACTGAAGCTTTCTTT. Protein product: CASSKVTSLNTEAFF.

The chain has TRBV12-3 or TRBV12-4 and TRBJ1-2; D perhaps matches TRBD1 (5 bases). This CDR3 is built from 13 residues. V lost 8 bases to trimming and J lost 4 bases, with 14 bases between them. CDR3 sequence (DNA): TGTGCCAGCGGGGGGGTACTCCCCTATGGCTACACCTTC. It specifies CASGGVLPYGYTF.

The CDR3 protein is CASSLSGGYQETQYF. The CDR3 DNA reads as TGTGCCAGCAGCTTGTCCGGGGGGTATCAAGAGACCCAGTACTTC. This chain joins TRBV5-4 and TRBJ2-5, with 7 bases fitting TRBD2. Trimming removed 1 base from V and 2 bases from J; junction bases left unmatched: 5. CDR1 and CDR2 from the germline V gene are SGHNT and YYREEE (reference sequence). The CDR3 spans 15 residues.

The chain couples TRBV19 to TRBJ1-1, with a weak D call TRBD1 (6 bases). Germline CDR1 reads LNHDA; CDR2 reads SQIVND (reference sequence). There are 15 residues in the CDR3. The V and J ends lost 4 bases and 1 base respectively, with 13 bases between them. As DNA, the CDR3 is TGTGCCAGTAGTACCCTGACAGGCGGGAACACTGAAGCTTTCTTT. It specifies CASSTLTGGNTEAFF.

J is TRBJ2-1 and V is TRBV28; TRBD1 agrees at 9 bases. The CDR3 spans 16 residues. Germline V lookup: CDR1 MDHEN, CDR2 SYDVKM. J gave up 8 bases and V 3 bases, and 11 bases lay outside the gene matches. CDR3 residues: CASSFRTTGGRDEQFF. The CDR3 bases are TGTGCCAGCAGTTTCCGAACGACAGGGGGTCGGGATGAGCAGTTCTTC.

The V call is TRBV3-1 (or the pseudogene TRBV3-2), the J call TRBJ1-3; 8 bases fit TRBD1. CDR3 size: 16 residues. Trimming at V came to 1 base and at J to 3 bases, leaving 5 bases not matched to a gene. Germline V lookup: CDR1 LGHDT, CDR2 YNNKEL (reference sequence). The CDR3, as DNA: TGTGCCAGCAGCCAAGCAACAACAGGGGGTGGAAACACCATATATTTT. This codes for CASSQATTGGGNTIYF.

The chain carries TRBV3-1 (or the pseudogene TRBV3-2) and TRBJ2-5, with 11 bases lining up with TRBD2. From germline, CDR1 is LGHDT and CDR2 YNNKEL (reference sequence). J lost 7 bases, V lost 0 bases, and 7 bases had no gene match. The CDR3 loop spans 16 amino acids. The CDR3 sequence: CASSQDFSTSGGTQYF. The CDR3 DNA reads TGTGCCAGCAGCCAAGATTTCTCTACTAGCGGGGGGACCCAGTACTTC.

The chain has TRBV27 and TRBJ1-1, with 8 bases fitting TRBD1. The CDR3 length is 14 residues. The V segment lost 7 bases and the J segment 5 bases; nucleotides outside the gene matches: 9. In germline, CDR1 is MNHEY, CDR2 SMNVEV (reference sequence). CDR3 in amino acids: CASTAGQGGTEAFF. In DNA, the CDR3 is TGTGCCAGCACCGCCGGACAGGGCGGGACTGAAGCTTTCTTT.

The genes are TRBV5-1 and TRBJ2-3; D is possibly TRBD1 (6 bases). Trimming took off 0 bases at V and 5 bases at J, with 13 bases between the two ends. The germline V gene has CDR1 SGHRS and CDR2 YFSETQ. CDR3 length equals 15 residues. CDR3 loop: CASSLAQGPIDTQYF. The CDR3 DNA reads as TGCGCCAGCAGCTTGGCCCAGGGGCCTATAGATACGCAGTATTTT.

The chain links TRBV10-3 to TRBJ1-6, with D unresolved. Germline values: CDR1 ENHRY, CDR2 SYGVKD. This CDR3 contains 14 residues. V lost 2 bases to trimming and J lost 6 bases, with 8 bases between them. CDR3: CAISEGPGNSPLHF. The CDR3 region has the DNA TGTGCCATCAGTGAGGGCCCAGGTAATTCACCCCTCCACTTT.

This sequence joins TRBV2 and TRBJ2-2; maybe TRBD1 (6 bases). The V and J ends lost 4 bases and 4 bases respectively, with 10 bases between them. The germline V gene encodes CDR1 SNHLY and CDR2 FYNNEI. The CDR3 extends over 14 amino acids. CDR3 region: CASSGGPGTGELFF. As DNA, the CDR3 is TGTGCCAGCAGTGGGGGGCCGGGCACCGGGGAGCTGTTTTTT.

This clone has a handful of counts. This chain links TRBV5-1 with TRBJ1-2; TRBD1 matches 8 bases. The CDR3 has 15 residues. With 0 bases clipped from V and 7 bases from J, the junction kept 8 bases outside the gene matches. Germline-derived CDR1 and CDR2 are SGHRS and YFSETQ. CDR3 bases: TGCGCCAGCAGCTTGGCCCGGGACAGGAACGGTGGCTACACCTTC. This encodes CASSLARDRNGGYTF.

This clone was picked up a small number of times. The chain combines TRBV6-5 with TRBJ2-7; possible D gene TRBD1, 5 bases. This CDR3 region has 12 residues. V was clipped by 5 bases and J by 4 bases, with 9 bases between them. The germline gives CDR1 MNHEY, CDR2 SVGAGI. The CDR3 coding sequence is TGTGCCAGCAGTACAGCAGGGTACGAGCAGTACTTC. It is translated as CASSTAGYEQYF.

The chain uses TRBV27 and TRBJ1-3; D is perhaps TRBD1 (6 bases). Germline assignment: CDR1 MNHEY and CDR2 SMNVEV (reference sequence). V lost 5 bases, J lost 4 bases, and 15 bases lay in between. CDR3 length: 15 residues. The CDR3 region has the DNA TGTGCCAGCAGTCCTTTAGGGGGAACGGGAAACACCATATATTTT. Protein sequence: CASSPLGGTGNTIYF.

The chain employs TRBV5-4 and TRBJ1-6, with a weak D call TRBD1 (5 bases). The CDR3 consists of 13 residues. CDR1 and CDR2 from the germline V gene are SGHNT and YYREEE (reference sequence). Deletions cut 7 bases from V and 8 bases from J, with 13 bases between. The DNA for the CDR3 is TGTGCCAGCCCCTCAGGGTTGGATTCACCCCTCCACTTT. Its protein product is CASPSGLDSPLHF.

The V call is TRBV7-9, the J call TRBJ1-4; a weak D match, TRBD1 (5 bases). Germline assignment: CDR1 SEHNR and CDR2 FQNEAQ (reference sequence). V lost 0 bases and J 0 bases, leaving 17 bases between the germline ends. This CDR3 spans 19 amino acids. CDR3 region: CASSLAGRMVGATNEKLFF. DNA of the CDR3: TGTGCCAGCAGCTTAGCCGGGCGGATGGTAGGGGCAACTAATGAAAAACTGTTTTTT.

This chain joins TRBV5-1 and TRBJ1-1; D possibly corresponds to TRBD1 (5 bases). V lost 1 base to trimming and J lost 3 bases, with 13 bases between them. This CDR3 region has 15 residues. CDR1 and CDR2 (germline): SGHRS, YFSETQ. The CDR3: CASSLTGPRDTEAFF. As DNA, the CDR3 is TGCGCCAGCAGCTTGACAGGACCGAGAGACACTGAAGCTTTCTTT.

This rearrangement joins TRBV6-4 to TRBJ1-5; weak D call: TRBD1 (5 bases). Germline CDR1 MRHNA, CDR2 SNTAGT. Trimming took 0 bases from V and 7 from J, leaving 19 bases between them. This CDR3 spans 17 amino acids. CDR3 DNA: TGTGCCAGCAGTGACTCAACTTCTGAGGGAGGGGTACAGCCCCAGCATTTT. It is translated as CASSDSTSEGGVQPQHF.

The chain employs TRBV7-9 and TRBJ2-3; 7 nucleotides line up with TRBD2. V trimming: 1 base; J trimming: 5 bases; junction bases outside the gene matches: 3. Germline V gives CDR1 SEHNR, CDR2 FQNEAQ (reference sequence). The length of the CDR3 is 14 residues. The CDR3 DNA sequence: TGTGCCAGCAGCTTAGGGGCTAGCGGAGATACGCAGTATTTT. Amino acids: CASSLGASGDTQYF.

CDR3 region: CASSLGAGGNNEQFF. The CDR3 DNA reads as TGTGCCAGCAGCTTAGGCGCGGGGGGGAACAATGAGCAGTTCTTC. This rearrangement joins TRBV11-2 to TRBJ2-1, with 9 bases aligning to TRBD2. J lost 5 bases, V lost 1 base, and 3 bases had no gene match. The CDR3 runs to 15 residues. The germline V gene has CDR1 SGHAT and CDR2 FQNNGV.

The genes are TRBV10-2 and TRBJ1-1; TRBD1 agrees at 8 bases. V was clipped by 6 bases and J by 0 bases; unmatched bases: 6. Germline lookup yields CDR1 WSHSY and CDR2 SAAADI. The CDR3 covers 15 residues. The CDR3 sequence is CASRDRDGMNTEAFF. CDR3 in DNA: TGCGCCAGCAGGGACAGGGATGGAATGAACACTGAAGCTTTCTTT.

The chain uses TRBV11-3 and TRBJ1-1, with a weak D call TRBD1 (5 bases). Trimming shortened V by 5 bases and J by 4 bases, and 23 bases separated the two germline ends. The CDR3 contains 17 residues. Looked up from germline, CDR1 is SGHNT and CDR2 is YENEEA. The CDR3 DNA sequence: TGTGCCAGCAGCATCTACGGTAGGAGGGACCGTGTCACTGAAGCTTTCTTT. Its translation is CASSIYGRRDRVTEAFF.